The 10 T cell receptor beta chains listed next were all sequenced from one sample in a study of T-cell reconstitution after alpha-beta-depleted transplantation in children. This sample's TCRbeta library carried unique molecular identifier barcodes. MiXCR, run by TCRdb on the PCR reads, gives a single entry per CDR3 protein. This sample has hundreds of thousands of distinct CDR3 sequences; about 15% occur once, and the top ten carry 1.1%. Sequences were derived from PBMCs from the stem cell graft donor, sampled from the stem cell graft. These receptors all stem from a human donor who donated a stem cell graft to a child with acute myeloid leukemia.

This clonotype was counted only a few times. The chain has TRBV6-1 and TRBJ1-5; possible D gene TRBD1, 5 bases. Per the germline V gene, CDR1 is MNHNS and CDR2 is SASEGT. V lost 6 bases to trimming and J lost 6 bases, with 24 bases between them. The CDR3 runs to 17 residues. The CDR3 spells CASSDAWGSGEGQPQHF. The CDR3, as DNA: TGTGCCAGCAGCGACGCGTGGGGTTCGGGGGAGGGTCAGCCCCAGCATTTT.

Ten or more counts support this clonotype. The rearrangement joins TRBV20-1 to TRBJ2-7; tentative D call: TRBD2 (6 bases). This CDR3 spans 17 amino acids. Germline-derived CDR1 and CDR2 are DFQATT and SNEGSKA (reference sequence). The V end lost 1 base, the J end lost 4 bases, and 23 bases lay between the germline ends. The CDR3 loop is CSARVPPWGGKEYEQYF. The DNA of the CDR3 is TGCAGTGCTAGAGTCCCTCCCTGGGGAGGAAAGGAGTACGAGCAGTACTTC.

The CDR3 sequence is CASGLAGGYTGELFF. DNA of the CDR3: TGTGCCAGCGGCCTAGCGGGGGGGTACACCGGGGAGCTGTTTTTT. V usage is TRBV12-3 or TRBV12-4 and J usage is TRBJ2-2, with 12 bases identical to TRBD2. Trimming removed 8 bases from V and 3 bases from J; junction bases left unmatched: 4. CDR3 size: 15 residues.

V and J are TRBV29-1 and TRBJ1-2; D unclear. The germline CDR1 and CDR2 sequences are SQVTM and ANQGSEA. V was pared by 0 bases and J by 7 bases, with 3 bases between. The CDR3 is made up of 10 amino acids. DNA for the CDR3: TGCAGCGTTGAAGAACGTGGCTACACCTTC. This translates into CSVEERGYTF.

This clonotype was recorded at least ten times. This chain connects TRBV29-1 to TRBJ1-1; tentatively, D is TRBD1 (6 bases). CDR3 length: 12 residues. In germline, CDR1 is SQVTM, CDR2 ANQGSEA. Trimming took 5 bases from V and 1 from J, leaving 8 bases between them. The CDR3 reads CSVNRENTEAFF. The CDR3, as DNA: TGCAGCGTTAACAGGGAGAACACTGAAGCTTTCTTT.

A few counts support this clonotype. The rearrangement uses TRBV7-9 and TRBJ2-2; D is perhaps TRBD2 (5 bases). Germline lookup yields CDR1 SEHNR and CDR2 FQNEAQ (reference sequence). The CDR3 consists of 12 residues. Trimming removed 7 bases from V and 8 bases from J, with 11 bases in between. The CDR3 DNA sequence: TGTGCCAGCAACCCGGGAACGGGGGAGCTGTTTTTT. Its protein product is CASNPGTGELFF.

This clonotype has at least ten counts. The chain employs TRBV24-1 and TRBJ2-3; the D is unclear. In germline, CDR1 is KGHDR, CDR2 SFDVKD. The ends were cut back, 7 bases at V and 0 bases at J, with 13 bases in the middle. The CDR3 contains 15 residues. CDR3 residues: CATSPAEASTDTQYF. CDR3 bases: TGTGCCACCAGCCCGGCGGAAGCTAGCACAGATACGCAGTATTTT.

In its sample, this clonotype was seen a few times. This chain links TRBV24-1 with TRBJ1-5, with D possibly being TRBD1 (6 bases). Trimming left V 3 bases short and J 4 bases short, with 15 bases between. Germline V gives CDR1 KGHDR, CDR2 SFDVKD. CDR3 size: 16 residues. CDR3 sequence reads: CATSDRNQGLNQPQHF. The DNA for the CDR3 is TGTGCCACCAGTGATCGGAATCAGGGGCTGAATCAGCCCCAGCATTTT.

The table lists this clonotype with many counts. The chain joins TRBV20-1 to TRBJ2-1, with D unclear. With 0 bases removed from V and 7 bases from J, the gap between germline ends came to 13 bases. The germline V gene encodes CDR1 DFQATT and CDR2 SNEGSKA (reference sequence). The CDR3 sequence is 14 residues long. CDR3 bases: TGCAGTGCTAGAGATCTCGCGCGGAAGAATGAGCAGTTCTTC. It specifies CSARDLARKNEQFF.

The chain has TRBV29-1 and TRBJ2-2, with D possibly matching TRBD1 (6 bases). The V end lost 3 bases, the J end lost 2 bases, and 16 bases lay between the germline ends. This CDR3 has 16 residues. Germline CDR1 SQVTM, CDR2 ANQGSEA. CDR3 nucleotides: TGCAGCGTTGAGTCCGGCAGGGGCTTCAACACCGGGGAGCTGTTTTTT. This codes for CSVESGRGFNTGELFF.